The table lists the clone carrying this TCR beta chain with a count of one. This record belongs to a study of cytomegalovirus exposure and HLA in healthy donors. Vbeta (60) and Jbeta (13) primers were used in the PCR. Some clones are missing from TCRdb's copy, which holds only in-frame ones; the method was immunoSEQ multiplex PCR. The sample contains under 100,000 clones, about 74% of which appear only once. The origin of this receptor is a woman in her forties or fifties in good health and CMV-seropositive. The source material was PBMCs.

The DNA of the CDR3 is TGTGCCACCCGACTGGGACAGGGGGACTACGAGCAGTACTTC. Translating gives CATRLGQGDYEQYF. V and J are TRBV27 and TRBJ2-7; 11 bases map to TRBD1. The CDR3 runs 14 residues. V dropped 10 bases and J dropped 3; count of bases not matched to a gene: 8. Germline loops: CDR1 MNHEY, CDR2 SMNVEV (reference sequence).